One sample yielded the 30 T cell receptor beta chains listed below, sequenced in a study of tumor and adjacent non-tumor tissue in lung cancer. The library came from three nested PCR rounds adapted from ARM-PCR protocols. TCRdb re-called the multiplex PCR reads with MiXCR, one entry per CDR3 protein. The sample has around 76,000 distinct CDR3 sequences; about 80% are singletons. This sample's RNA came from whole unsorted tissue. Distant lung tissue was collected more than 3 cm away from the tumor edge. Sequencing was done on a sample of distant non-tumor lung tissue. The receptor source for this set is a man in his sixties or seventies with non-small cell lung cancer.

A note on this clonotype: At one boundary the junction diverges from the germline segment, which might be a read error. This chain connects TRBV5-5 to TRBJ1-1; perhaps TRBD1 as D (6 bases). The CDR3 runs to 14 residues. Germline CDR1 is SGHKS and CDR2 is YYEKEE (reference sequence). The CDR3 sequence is CASSMTGVNTEALF. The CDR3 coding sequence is TGTGCCAGCAGCATGACAGGCGTGAACACTGAAGCTTTATTT.

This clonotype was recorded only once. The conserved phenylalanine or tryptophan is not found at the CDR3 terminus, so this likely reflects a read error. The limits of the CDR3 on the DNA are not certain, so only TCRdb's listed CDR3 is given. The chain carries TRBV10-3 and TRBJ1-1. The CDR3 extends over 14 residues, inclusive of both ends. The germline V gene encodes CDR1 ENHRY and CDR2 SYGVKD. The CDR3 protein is CATQTVSDRTECFY.

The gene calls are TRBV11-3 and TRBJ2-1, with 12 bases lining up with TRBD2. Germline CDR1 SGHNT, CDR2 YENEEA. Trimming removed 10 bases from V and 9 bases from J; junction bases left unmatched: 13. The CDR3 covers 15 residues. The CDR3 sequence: CANNPGLAGMGEQFF. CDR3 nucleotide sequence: TGTGCCAACAACCCAGGACTAGCGGGAATGGGTGAGCAGTTCTTC.

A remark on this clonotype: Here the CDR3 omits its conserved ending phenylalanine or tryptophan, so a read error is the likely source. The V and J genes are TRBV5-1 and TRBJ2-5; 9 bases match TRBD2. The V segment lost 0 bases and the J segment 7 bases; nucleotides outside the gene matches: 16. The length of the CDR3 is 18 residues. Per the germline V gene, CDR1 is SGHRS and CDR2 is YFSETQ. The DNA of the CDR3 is TGCGCCAGCAGCTTGGCTACGGCGGGAGGGCTCACCCCAGGGACCCAGTACGTC. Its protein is CASSLATAGGLTPGTQYV.

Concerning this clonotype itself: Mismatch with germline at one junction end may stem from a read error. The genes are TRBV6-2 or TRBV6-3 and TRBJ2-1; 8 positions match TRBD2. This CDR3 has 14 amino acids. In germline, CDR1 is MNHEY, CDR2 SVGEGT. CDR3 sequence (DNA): TGTACCAGCTCAGCGGGAGAGTCCCACAATGAGCAGTTCTTC. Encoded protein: CTSSAGESHNEQFF.

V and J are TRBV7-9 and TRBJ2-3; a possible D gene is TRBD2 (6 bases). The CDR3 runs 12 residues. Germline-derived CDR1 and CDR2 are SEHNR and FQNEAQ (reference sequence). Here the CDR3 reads CISSGDADTQYF. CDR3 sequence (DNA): TGTATCAGCTCGGGGGATGCAGATACGCAGTATTTT.

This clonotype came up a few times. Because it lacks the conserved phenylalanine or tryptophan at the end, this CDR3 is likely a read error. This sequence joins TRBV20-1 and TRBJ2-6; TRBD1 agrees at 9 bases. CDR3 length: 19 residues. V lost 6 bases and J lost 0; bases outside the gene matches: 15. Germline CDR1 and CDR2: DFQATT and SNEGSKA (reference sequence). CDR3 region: CSAPERTGVPTSGANVLTS. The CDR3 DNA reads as TGCAGTGCCCCAGAGCGGACAGGGGTTCCTACCTCTGGGGCCAACGTCCTGACTTCC.

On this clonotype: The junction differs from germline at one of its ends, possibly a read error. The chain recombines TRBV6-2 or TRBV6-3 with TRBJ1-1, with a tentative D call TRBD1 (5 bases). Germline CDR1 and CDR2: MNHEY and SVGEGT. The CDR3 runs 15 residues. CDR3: CASSKRQGTNSEAFF. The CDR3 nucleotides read TGTGCCAGCAGTAAGAGACAAGGGACGAACTCTGAAGCTTTCTTT.

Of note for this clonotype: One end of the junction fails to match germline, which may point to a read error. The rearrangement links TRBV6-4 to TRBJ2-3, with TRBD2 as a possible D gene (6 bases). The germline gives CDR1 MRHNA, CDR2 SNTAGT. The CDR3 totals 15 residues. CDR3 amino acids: CASIKRGSEADTQYF. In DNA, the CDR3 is TGTGCCAGCATTAAACGGGGGAGTGAGGCAGACACGCAGTATTTT.

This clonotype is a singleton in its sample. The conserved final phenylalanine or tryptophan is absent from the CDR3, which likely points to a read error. CDR3 in DNA: TGCAGTGTTGAAAGGGCGGGACCGACCAACGAGCAGTACCTC. Translating it yields CSVERAGPTNEQYL. The chain links TRBV29-1 to TRBJ2-7, with D perhaps TRBD2 (6 bases). Germline V gene lookup returns CDR1 SQVTM and CDR2 ANQGSEA. This CDR3 comprises 14 residues.

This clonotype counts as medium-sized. DNA of the CDR3: TGCAGCGTCGGGCAGGGGGCCTACGAGCAGTACTTC. Its protein product is CSVGQGAYEQYF. This chain joins TRBV29-1 and TRBJ2-7; 7 nucleotides agree with TRBD1. Germline CDR1 and CDR2: SQVTM and ANQGSEA. V was clipped by 6 bases and J by 2 bases; unmatched bases: 4. The CDR3 consists of 12 residues.

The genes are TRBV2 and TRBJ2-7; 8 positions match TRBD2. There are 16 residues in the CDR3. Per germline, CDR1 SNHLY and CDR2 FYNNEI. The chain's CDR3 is CVRSEAIRGGLSEQYF. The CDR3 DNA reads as TGTGTCAGGAGTGAAGCGATCCGCGGGGGGCTATCCGAACAGTACTTC.

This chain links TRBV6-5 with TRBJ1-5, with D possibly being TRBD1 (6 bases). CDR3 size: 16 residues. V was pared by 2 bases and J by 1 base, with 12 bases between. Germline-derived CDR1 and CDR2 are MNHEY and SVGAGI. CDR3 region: CASSYQKGGSNQPQHF. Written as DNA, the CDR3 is TGTGCCAGCAGTTACCAGAAGGGGGGCAGCAATCAGCCCCAGCATTTT.

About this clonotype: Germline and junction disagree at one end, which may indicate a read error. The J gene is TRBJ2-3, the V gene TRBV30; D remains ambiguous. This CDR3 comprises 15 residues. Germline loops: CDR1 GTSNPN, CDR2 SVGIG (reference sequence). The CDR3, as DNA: TGTGCCTGGAGTGATCGCGGTAGCAGCACAGATACGGAGTATTTT. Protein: CAWSDRGSSTDTEYF.

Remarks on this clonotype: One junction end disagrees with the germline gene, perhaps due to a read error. CDR3 sequence (DNA): TGTGCCAGCATTTACAGGGTACTAGCGGGAGCGGTCCAGTTATTC. Protein product: CASIYRVLAGAVQLF. The chain has TRBV6-6 and TRBJ2-1, with 11 bases that match TRBD2. The CDR3 runs 15 residues. The germline gives CDR1 MNHNY, CDR2 SVGAGI (reference sequence).

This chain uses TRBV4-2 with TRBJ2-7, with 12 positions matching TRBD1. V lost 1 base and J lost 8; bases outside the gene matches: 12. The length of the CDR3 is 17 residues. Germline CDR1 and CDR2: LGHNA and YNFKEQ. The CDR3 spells CASSQATTGTGGFKQYF. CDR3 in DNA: TGTGCCAGCAGCCAAGCCACAACCGGGACAGGGGGCTTCAAGCAGTACTTC.

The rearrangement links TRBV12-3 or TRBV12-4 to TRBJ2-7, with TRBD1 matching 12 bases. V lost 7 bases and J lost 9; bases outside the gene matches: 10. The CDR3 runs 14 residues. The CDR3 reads CASTILGQGARQYF. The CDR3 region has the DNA TGTGCCAGCACTATATTGGGACAGGGGGCGCGGCAGTACTTC.

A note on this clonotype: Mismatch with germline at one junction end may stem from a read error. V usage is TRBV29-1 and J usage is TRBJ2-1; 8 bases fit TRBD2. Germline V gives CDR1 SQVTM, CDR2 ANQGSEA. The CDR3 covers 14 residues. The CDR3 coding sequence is TGCAGCGTTGAAGTAAGCGGGAGTTCCAATGAGCAGTTTTTC. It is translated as CSVEVSGSSNEQFF.

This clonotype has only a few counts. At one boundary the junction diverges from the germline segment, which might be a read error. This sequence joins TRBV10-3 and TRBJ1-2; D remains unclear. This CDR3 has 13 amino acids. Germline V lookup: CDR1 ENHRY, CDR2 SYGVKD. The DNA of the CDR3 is TGTGACATCAGTGCTGAGCAAAGAAAAGGCTACACCTTC. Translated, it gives CDISAEQRKGYTF.

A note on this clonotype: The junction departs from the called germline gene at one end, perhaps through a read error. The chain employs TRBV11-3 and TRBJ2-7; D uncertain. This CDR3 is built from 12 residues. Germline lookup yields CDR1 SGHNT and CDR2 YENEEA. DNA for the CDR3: TGTGCTAGCAGCTTAGTTCGGTACCAGCAGTACTTC. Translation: CASSLVRYQQYF. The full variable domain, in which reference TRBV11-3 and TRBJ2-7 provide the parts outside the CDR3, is EAGVVQSPRYKIIEKKQPVAFWCNPISGHNTLYWYLQNLGQGPELLIRYENEEAVDDSQLPKDRFSAERLKGVDSTLKIQPAELGDSAVYLCASSLVRYQQYFGPGTRLTVT.

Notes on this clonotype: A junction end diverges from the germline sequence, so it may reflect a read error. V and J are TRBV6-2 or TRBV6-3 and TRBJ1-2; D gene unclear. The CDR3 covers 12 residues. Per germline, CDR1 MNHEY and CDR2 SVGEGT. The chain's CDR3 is CASSSDGVRVKF. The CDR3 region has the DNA TGTGCAAGCAGTTCCGACGGAGTCCGGGTTAAATTC.

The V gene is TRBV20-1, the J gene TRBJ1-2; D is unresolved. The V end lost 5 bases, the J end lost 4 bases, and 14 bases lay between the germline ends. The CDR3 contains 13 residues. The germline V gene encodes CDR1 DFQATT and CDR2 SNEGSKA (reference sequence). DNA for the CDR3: TGCAGTGCTCGCACATGGGGTAGCTATGGCTACACCTTC. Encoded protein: CSARTWGSYGYTF.

Here the CDR3 DNA reads TGTGCCAGCAGATACGCTGGGGAGAGCTCCTATAATTCACCCCTCCACTTT. Encoded protein: CASRYAGESSYNSPLHF. The chain couples TRBV28 to TRBJ1-6; D not certain. The CDR3 extends over 17 amino acids. The V end lost 6 bases, the J end lost 0 bases, and 15 bases lay between the germline ends. The germline CDR1 and CDR2 sequences are MDHEN and SYDVKM.

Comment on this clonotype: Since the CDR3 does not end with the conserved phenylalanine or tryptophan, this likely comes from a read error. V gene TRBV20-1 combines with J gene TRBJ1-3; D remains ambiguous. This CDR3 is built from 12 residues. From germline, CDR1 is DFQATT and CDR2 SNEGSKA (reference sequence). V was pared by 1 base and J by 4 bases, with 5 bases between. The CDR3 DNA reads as TGCAGTGCTAGAGGTGAAGGAAACACCATATATCTT. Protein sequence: CSARGEGNTIYL.

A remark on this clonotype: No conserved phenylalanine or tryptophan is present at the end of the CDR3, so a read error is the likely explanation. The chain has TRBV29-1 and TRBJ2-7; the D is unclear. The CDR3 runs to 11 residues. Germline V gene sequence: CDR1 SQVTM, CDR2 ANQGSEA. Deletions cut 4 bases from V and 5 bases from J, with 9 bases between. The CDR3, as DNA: TGCAGCGTTGGGTTAGGTAACGAGCAGTACTTG. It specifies CSVGLGNEQYL.

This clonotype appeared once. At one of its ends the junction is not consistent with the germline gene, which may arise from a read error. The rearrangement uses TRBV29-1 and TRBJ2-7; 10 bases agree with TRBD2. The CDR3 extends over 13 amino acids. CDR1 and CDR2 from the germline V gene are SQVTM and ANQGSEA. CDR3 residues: CSVRTSGAGEQYF. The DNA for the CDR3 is TGTAGCGTCAGGACTAGCGGAGCCGGGGAGCAGTACTTC.

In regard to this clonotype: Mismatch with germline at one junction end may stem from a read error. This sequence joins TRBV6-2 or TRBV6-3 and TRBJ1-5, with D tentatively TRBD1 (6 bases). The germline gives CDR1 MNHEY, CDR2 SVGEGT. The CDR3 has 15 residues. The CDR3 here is CASTLAGGRRQPQHF. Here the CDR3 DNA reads TGTGCCAGCACTCTCGCGGGGGGCAGGAGACAGCCCCAACATTTT.

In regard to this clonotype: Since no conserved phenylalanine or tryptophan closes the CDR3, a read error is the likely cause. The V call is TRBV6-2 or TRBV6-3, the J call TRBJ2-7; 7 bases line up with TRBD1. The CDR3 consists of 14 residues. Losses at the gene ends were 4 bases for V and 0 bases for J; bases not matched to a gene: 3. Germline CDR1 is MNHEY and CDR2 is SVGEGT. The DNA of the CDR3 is TGTGCCAGCAGTTGGGGACAGTGCTCCTACGAGCAGTACATC. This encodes CASSWGQCSYEQYI.

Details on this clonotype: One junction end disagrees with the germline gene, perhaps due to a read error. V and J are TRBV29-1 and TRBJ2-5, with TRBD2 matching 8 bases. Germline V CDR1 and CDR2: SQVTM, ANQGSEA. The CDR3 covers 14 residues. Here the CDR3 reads CKGREALYQVTQYF. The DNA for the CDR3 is TGCAAAGGGCGGGAGGCCTTGTACCAAGTGACCCAGTACTTC. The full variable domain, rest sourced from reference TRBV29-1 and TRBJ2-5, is SAVISQKPSRDICQRGTSLTIQCQVDSQVTMMFWYRQQPGQSLTLIATANQGSEATYESGFVIDKFPISRPNLTFSTLTVSNMSPEDSSIYLCKGREALYQVTQYFGPGTRLLVL.

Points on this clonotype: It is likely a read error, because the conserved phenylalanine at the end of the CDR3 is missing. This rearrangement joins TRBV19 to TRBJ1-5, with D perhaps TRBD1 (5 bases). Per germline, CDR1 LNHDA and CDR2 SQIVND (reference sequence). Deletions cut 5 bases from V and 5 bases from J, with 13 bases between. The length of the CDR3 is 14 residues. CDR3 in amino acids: CASSDAGIDQPQHL. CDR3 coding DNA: TGTGCCAGTAGTGACGCAGGGATTGATCAGCCCCAGCATCTT.